Shown below are 6 T cell receptor beta chains from a single sample sequenced in a study of T-cell reconstitution after alpha-beta-depleted transplantation in children (TCRdb year 2016). The sample's treatment or condition label, decoded: allogeneic hematopoietic cell transplantation with graft depleted of TCRalphabeta T cells and CD19 B cells. Library preparation employed PCR. Sequencer: Illumina HiSeq 2500. Molecular barcoding was employed in the preparation of TCR libraries, with unique molecular identifiers being used to normalize TCRbeta repertoire quantification. TCRdb trimmed public reads at Q25 via fastp, called clones via MiXCR and kept in-frame beta chains. Each entry is one CDR3 protein sequence, shown with its most common DNA and genes. The sample table contains approximately 1,000,000 distinct CDR3 sequences; only one count was recorded for roughly 29% of them. 28% of the sample comes from the top ten.

Material: PBMCs, mostly from graft donor cells, obtained 360 days after TCRalphabeta/CD19-depleted stem cell transplant. Source of these receptors: a boy in the first two years of life who had a stem cell transplant for SCID, so the T cells may come from the graft donor.

This clonotype was seen more than once but under ten times. The chain has TRBV15 and TRBJ2-5, with 13 positions matching TRBD2. Germline lookup yields CDR1 LNHNV and CDR2 YYDKDF (reference sequence). Trimming took 4 bases from V and 4 from J; bases not matched to a gene: 15. CDR3 size: 19 residues. CDR3 nucleotides: TGTGCCACCAGCACAAAACCCGGACTAGCGGGGGATCGGAGAGAGACCCAGTACTTC. It specifies CATSTKPGLAGDRRETQYF.

V is TRBV4-1 and J is TRBJ2-7, with 7 nucleotides matching TRBD1. The CDR3 has 16 residues. Germline V gives CDR1 MGHRA, CDR2 YSYEKL. V was clipped by 0 bases and J by 5 bases; unmatched bases: 10. The CDR3, as DNA: TGCGCCAGCAGCCAAGATCACAACAGGGGCCGTAACGAGCAGTACTTC. This gives the protein CASSQDHNRGRNEQYF.

This clonotype was seen a handful of times. The V and J genes are TRBV5-1 and TRBJ1-1, with 11 positions matching TRBD1. Germline loops: CDR1 SGHRS, CDR2 YFSETQ. V was pared by 2 bases and J by 2 bases, with 14 bases of the junction left unmatched. CDR3 length: 19 residues. CDR3 sequence (DNA): TGCGCCAGCAGCTTTATACTCCTAGGGACAGGGGGATCAAACACTGAAGCTTTCTTT. It codes for CASSFILLGTGGSNTEAFF.

V is TRBV7-6 and J is TRBJ2-1; TRBD2 might be the D (5 bases). Trimming left V 1 base short and J 5 bases short, with 18 bases between. Germline CDR1 reads SGHVS; CDR2 reads FNYEAQ. The CDR3 is 17 amino acids. This CDR3 reads CASSLEDFQRSNNEQFF. Written as DNA, the CDR3 is TGTGCCAGCAGCTTAGAGGACTTTCAAAGATCCAACAATGAGCAGTTCTTC.

V is TRBV15 and J is TRBJ2-1; TRBD2 matches at 8 bases. After removal of 4 bases from V and 3 bases from J, the junction contained 5 bases not matched to a gene. This CDR3 comprises 15 residues. Per the germline V gene, CDR1 is LNHNV and CDR2 is YYDKDF (reference sequence). In nucleotides, the CDR3 is TGTGCCACCAGCACAACCGGGACTAGCTACAATGAGCAGTTCTTC. Its protein is CATSTTGTSYNEQFF.

The chain carries TRBV5-1 and TRBJ2-1, with D perhaps TRBD2 (5 bases). In germline, CDR1 is SGHRS, CDR2 YFSETQ. This CDR3 contains 17 residues. The V end lost 4 bases, the J end lost 2 bases, and 19 bases lay between the germline ends. CDR3 sequence reads: CASSLRGMKGAYNEQFF. DNA for the CDR3: TGCGCCAGCAGCCTGAGAGGGATGAAGGGTGCCTACAATGAGCAGTTCTTC.